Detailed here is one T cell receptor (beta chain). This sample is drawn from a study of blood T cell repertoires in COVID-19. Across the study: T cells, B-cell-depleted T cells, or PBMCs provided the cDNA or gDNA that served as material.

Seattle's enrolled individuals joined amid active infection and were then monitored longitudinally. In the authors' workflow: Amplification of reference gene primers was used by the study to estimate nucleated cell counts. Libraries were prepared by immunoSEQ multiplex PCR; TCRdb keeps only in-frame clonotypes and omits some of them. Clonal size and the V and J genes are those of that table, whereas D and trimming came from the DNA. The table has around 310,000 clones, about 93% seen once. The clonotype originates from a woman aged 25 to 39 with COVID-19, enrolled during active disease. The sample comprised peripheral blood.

CDR3 protein: CASDPGQGANMDQPQHF. The DNA of the CDR3 is TGTGCCAGCGACCCGGGACAGGGGGCCAACATGGATCAGCCCCAGCATTTT. The rearrangement links TRBV5-8 to TRBJ1-5; TRBD1 matches at 12 bases. This CDR3 is built from 17 residues. Germline assignment: CDR1 SGHTS and CDR2 YDEGEE. The J segment lost 5 bases and the V segment lost 7 bases, leaving 13 bases of the junction unmatched. The variable domain in full, completed from reference TRBV5-8 and TRBJ1-5, reads EAGVTQSPTHLIKTRGQQATLRCSPISGHTSVYWYQQALGLGLQFLLWYDEGEERNRGNFPPRFSGRQFPNYSSELNVNALELEDSALYLCASDPGQGANMDQPQHFGDGTRLSIL.